This TCR beta chain was recorded in a study of T cell responses to AZD1222 COVID-19 vaccine. Study results and caveats: In a largely white British group with more females than males, clonal diversity was possibly underestimated.

CDR1 and CDR2 (germline): SGHRS, YFSETQ. CDR3 length: 15 residues. The V and J ends lost 3 bases and 9 bases, in that order; junction bases with no gene match: 7. This clone was recorded a few times. What it binds is not known. Produced via immunoSEQ multiplex PCR; TCRdb's table is partial and in-frame only. The repertoire holds 130,000 or so clones, with 91% as singletons. Sequencing was performed on peripheral blood, taken 28 days after the second dose of the MenACWY control vaccine. The chain is built from TRBV5-1 and TRBJ1-6; 9 nucleotides line up with TRBD1. The receptor was derived from an adult who received the MenACWY meningococcal vaccine as a control. The CDR3 bases are TGCGCCAGCAGCTCGGGGGACAGGGAGGTTTCACCCCTCCACTTT. This codes for CASSSGDREVSPLHF.